In this sample, the clone carrying this T cell receptor (beta chain) turned up once. The target antigen is unknown. These data originate in a study of yellow fever vaccine responses in identical twins. TCRdb re-derived calls from the RT-PCR reads in MiXCR, one entry per CDR3 protein. The profile shows about 590 distinct CDR3 sequences, 70% to 85% of them singletons. Study results and limitations: After vaccination, twins' T cell response reportedly seemed partly convergent, partly personalized.

CDR1 is LGHNA, CDR2 YSLEER, per germline. V lost 0 bases and J lost 6, with 8 bases in between. The CDR3 covers 13 residues. The sequences come from T cells from blood (PBMCs), unsorted or a sorted subset (not recorded which), collected before or after yellow fever vaccination (not recorded which). The genes are TRBV4-3 and TRBJ1-2; possible D gene TRBD1, 5 bases. This TCR was recovered from a female donor who received the yellow fever vaccine. CDR3 DNA: TGCGCCAGCAGCCAAGAAAGCAGGGATGGCTACACCTTC. Protein sequence: CASSQESRDGYTF.